Below are 3 T cell receptor beta chains sequenced from a single sample in a study of a mutant IDH1 vaccine in newly diagnosed glioma. Noted time point: week 23, last vaccination. Each dose delivered 300 ug of mutant IDH1 20-mer peptide subcutaneously with imiquimod. For these TCRs, the target antigens are not known. Generated by immunoSEQ multiplex PCR, the TCRdb table keeps only in-frame clones and is missing some. The data show about 55,000 clones, 75% to 90% seen once. The material was PBMCs, obtained from a glioma patient whose treatment included an IDH1 peptide vaccine. Source of these receptors: a man in his forties with glioma.

The chain carries TRBV18 and TRBJ2-5, with 10 bases fitting TRBD2. There are 15 residues in the CDR3. The trim removed 2 bases at V and 3 bases at J, leaving 3 bases unmatched. CDR1 and CDR2 (germline): KGHSH, LQKENI. CDR3 protein: CASSPSLAGEETQYF. The CDR3 bases are TGTGCCAGCTCACCATCCCTAGCGGGGGAAGAGACCCAGTACTTC.

This clone was counted a few times. The chain carries TRBV15 and TRBJ2-6; D unclear. This CDR3 spans 15 amino acids. Trimming took 5 bases from V and 2 from J, leaving 10 bases between them. From germline, CDR1 is LNHNV and CDR2 YYDKDF (reference sequence). The CDR3 protein is CATSRLSTGANVLTF. The CDR3, as DNA: TGTGCCACCAGCCGGCTTAGTACTGGGGCCAACGTCCTGACTTTC. Full variable domain (outside the CDR3, taken from reference TRBV15 and TRBJ2-6): DAMVIQNPRYQVTQFGKPVTLSCSQTLNHNVMYWYQQKSSQAPKLLFHYYDKDFNNEADTPDNFQSRRPNTSFCFLDIRSPGLGDTAMYLCATSRLSTGANVLTFGAGSRLTVL.

This clone has a handful of counts. The J gene is TRBJ2-7, the V gene TRBV27, with a possible D match to TRBD1 (5 bases). CDR1 MNHEY and CDR2 SMNVEV come from the germline V gene (reference sequence). CDR3 size: 15 residues. Trimming stripped 2 bases from V and 4 bases from J, with 15 bases between. The CDR3 nucleotides are TGTGCCAGCAGTTTAAAGGGGCAGTTCTCATACGAGCAGTACTTC. It specifies CASSLKGQFSYEQYF.